The 22 T cell receptor beta chains below come from one sample, sequenced in a study of CD8+ T cells in alopecia areata. Treatment of the sample: oral pan-JAK inhibitor, 5-10 mg twice daily. Extraction and reverse transcription of RNA yielded cDNA as the sequencing template. Assay used: immunoSEQ multiplex PCR; TCRdb lists only in-frame clones, some missing. The data show 150,000 or so clones, about 54% seen once. The material was CD4+ T cells sorted from blood, obtained at roughly week 58, from a patient treated with tofacitinib. Receptor source: a human donor with alopecia areata.

The chain links TRBV2 to TRBJ2-3, with 7 positions matching TRBD1. The CDR3 has 15 amino acids. Trimming removed 6 bases from V and 0 bases from J; junction bases left unmatched: 6. CDR1 SNHLY and CDR2 FYNNEI come from the germline V gene. CDR3 bases: TGTGCCAGCAGCAGGGACAGACCGAGCACAGATACGCAGTATTTT. As protein: CASSRDRPSTDTQYF.

This clone was counted a few times. This rearrangement joins TRBV5-1 to TRBJ2-1; 10 bases are shared with TRBD1. The CDR3 runs 14 residues. Trimming cost V 4 bases and J 8 bases; bases outside gene matches: 6. From germline, CDR1 is SGHRS and CDR2 YFSETQ. This CDR3 reads CASSPGDRGDEQFF. CDR3 in DNA: TGCGCCAGCAGCCCGGGGGACAGGGGTGATGAGCAGTTCTTC.

V is TRBV2 and J is TRBJ2-7; D possibly corresponds to TRBD2 (6 bases). Germline CDR1 is SNHLY and CDR2 is FYNNEI. CDR3 length: 14 amino acids. V was clipped by 7 bases and J by 1 base, with 14 bases between them. CDR3 loop: CASIARDSSYEQYF. DNA of the CDR3: TGTGCCAGCATCGCCAGGGACTCTTCCTACGAGCAGTACTTC.

This clone turned up a few times. The V and J genes are TRBV29-1 and TRBJ2-3, with D possibly being TRBD2 (7 bases). The CDR3 runs 14 residues. Trimming took 6 bases from V and 0 from J, leaving 13 bases between them. The V gene's germline CDR1 is SQVTM and CDR2 ANQGSEA. CDR3 bases: TGCAGCGTCGGAGGGGGAGGGAGCACAGATACGCAGTATTTT. This sequence encodes CSVGGGGSTDTQYF.

With respect to this clone: The identical CDR3 is also encoded by other nucleotide sequences in the sample. The rearrangement joins TRBV2 to TRBJ2-2, with no clear D. Germline V CDR1 and CDR2: SNHLY, FYNNEI. The CDR3 contains 13 residues. V lost 4 bases and J 1 base, leaving 4 bases between the germline ends. The CDR3 DNA is TGTGCCAGCAGTGCTGAGAACACCGGGGAGCTGTTTTTT. It specifies CASSAENTGELFF.

The chain is built from TRBV29-1 and TRBJ2-2, with TRBD2 identical over 11 bases. The CDR3 totals 14 residues. Germline V lookup: CDR1 SQVTM, CDR2 ANQGSEA. The J segment lost 4 bases and the V segment lost 4 bases, leaving 2 bases of the junction unmatched. CDR3 region: CSVGTSGGTGELFF. CDR3 bases: TGCAGCGTTGGTACTAGCGGGGGCACCGGGGAGCTGTTTTTT.

This sequence joins TRBV6-1 and TRBJ1-1; D remains ambiguous. Germline CDR1 and CDR2: MNHNS and SASEGT. CDR3 length: 12 residues. V shed 5 bases and J shed 4 bases, with 8 bases lying between them. CDR3 nucleotide sequence: TGTGCCAGCAGTTATTGGAGCACTGAAGCTTTCTTT. Translation: CASSYWSTEAFF.

Concerning this clone: One end of the junction fails to match germline, which may point to a read error. The rearrangement links TRBV30 to TRBJ2-7; TRBD1 matches 10 bases. The germline gives CDR1 GTSNPN, CDR2 SVGIG (reference sequence). The CDR3 runs to 11 residues. CDR3: CAWSQTGGLDF. Written as DNA, the CDR3 is TGTGCCTGGAGCCAGACAGGGGGCCTGGACTTC.

With regard to this clone: The junction shows a germline mismatch at one end, possibly a read error. This rearrangement joins TRBV4-1 to TRBJ1-5; TRBD1 is a possible D gene (5 bases). Germline assignment: CDR1 MGHRA and CDR2 YSYEKL. The length of the CDR3 is 16 residues. The CDR3 DNA reads TGCGCCAGCAGCGACAGACGGAGTAATCGCAATCGGCCCCAGCATTTT. It translates to CASSDRRSNRNRPQHF.

CDR3 DNA: TGTGCCAGCACCGAAGGAGGGGCGAGCATTCAGTACTTC. Translated, it gives CASTEGGASIQYF. The chain combines TRBV6-5 with TRBJ2-4; maybe TRBD2 (6 bases). From germline, CDR1 is MNHEY and CDR2 SVGAGI. V shed 7 bases and J shed 9 bases, with 16 bases lying between them. The CDR3 runs to 13 residues.

The V and J genes are TRBV11-2 and TRBJ2-7, with 9 bases lining up with TRBD2. CDR1 is SGHAT and CDR2 is FQNNGV in the germline V gene. The CDR3 extends over 15 amino acids. V trimming: 5 bases; J trimming: 0 bases; junction bases outside the gene matches: 5. The chain's CDR3 is CASSRWTSDSYEQYF. CDR3 nucleotide sequence: TGTGCCAGCAGCCGGTGGACTAGCGACTCCTACGAGCAGTACTTC.

In the case of this clone: Because the CDR3's place on the DNA is in doubt, the DNA is left out and the CDR3 is given as listed by TCRdb. The rearrangement uses TRBV11-2 and TRBJ1-2. In germline, CDR1 is SGHAT, CDR2 FQNNGV. Counting both end residues, the CDR3 totals 13 amino acids. CDR3: CASSLDFGDGYTF.

The genes are TRBV29-1 and TRBJ2-3; no firm D call. CDR1 is SQVTM, CDR2 ANQGSEA, per germline. Trimming shortened V by 3 bases and J by 4 bases, and 8 bases separated the two germline ends. The CDR3 sequence is 12 residues long. CDR3 residues: CSVEEAADTQYF. The CDR3, as DNA: TGCAGCGTTGAGGAAGCTGCAGATACGCAGTATTTT.

This clone was seen a few times. V is TRBV13 and J is TRBJ1-3; tentatively, D is TRBD1 (5 bases). Trimming cost V 7 bases and J 1 base, with 8 bases left between them. Looked up from germline, CDR1 is PRHDT and CDR2 is FYEKMQ (reference sequence). This CDR3 spans 13 amino acids. Here the CDR3 DNA reads TGTGCCAGCACCCGACAGTCTGGAAACACCATATATTTT. Translating gives CASTRQSGNTIYF. Filled out from reference TRBV13 and TRBJ1-3, the complete variable domain reads AAGVIQSPRHLIKEKRETATLKCYPIPRHDTVYWYQQGPGQDPQFLISFYEKMQSDKGSIPDRFSAQQFSDYHSELNMSSLELGDSALYFCASTRQSGNTIYFGEGSWLTVV.

This clone was recorded at least ten times. The chain recombines TRBV7-9 with TRBJ2-7; D is uncertain. Germline loops: CDR1 SEHNR, CDR2 FQNEAQ (reference sequence). The length of the CDR3 is 13 residues. Between the trimmed V and J ends, which lost 5 bases and 3 bases, there was a span of 11 bases. CDR3 in DNA: TGTGCCAGCAGCCTCACTCTGGGCTACGAGCAGTACTTC. Translation gives CASSLTLGYEQYF.

The gene calls are TRBV5-1 and TRBJ2-1; 9 bases agree with TRBD1. V dropped 6 bases and J dropped 8; count of bases not matched to a gene: 12. From germline, CDR1 is SGHRS and CDR2 YFSETQ. CDR3 length: 15 amino acids. CDR3 sequence (DNA): TGCGCCAGCAACGGGGACAGGGCATCGGTCGATGAGCAGTTCTTC. This encodes CASNGDRASVDEQFF.

The gene calls are TRBV23-1 and TRBJ1-5, with D unclear. TRBV23-1 is marked as an open reading frame, function uncertain. Trimming took 3 bases from V and 10 from J, leaving 10 bases between them. This CDR3 comprises 12 residues. In DNA, the CDR3 is TGCGCCAGCAGTCACACCCTAGGACCCCAGCATTTT. Encoded protein: CASSHTLGPQHF.

This clone has only a few counts. The rearrangement uses TRBV5-1 and TRBJ2-5, with 10 bases aligning to TRBD1. The CDR3 runs 16 residues. Germline CDR1 SGHRS, CDR2 YFSETQ. V lost 0 bases to trimming and J lost 2 bases; unmatched junction nucleotides: 4. The CDR3 DNA follows: TGCGCCAGCAGCTTGGGTCCGGGACAGGGGCAAGAGACCCAGTACTTC. Protein: CASSLGPGQGQETQYF.

The V gene is TRBV27, the J gene TRBJ1-2; 7 bases map to TRBD1. Germline V gene lookup returns CDR1 MNHEY and CDR2 SMNVEV (reference sequence). V was clipped by 7 bases and J by 4 bases; unmatched bases: 9. The CDR3 loop spans 14 amino acids. The chain's CDR3 is CASKLSQGIYGYTF. CDR3 nucleotides: TGTGCCAGCAAACTCTCACAGGGGATCTATGGCTACACCTTC.

This clone was picked up a small number of times. The chain recombines TRBV27 with TRBJ2-5; no definite D call. Germline V gene lookup returns CDR1 MNHEY and CDR2 SMNVEV (reference sequence). This CDR3 region has 13 residues. Trimming stripped 4 bases from V and 3 bases from J, with 9 bases between. CDR3: CASSSGGEETQYF. The DNA of the CDR3 is TGTGCCAGCAGTTCGGGTGGGGAAGAGACCCAGTACTTC.

This sequence joins TRBV2 and TRBJ2-2; D unresolved. The CDR3 extends over 13 amino acids. The germline V gene has CDR1 SNHLY and CDR2 FYNNEI. The V end was cut by 5 bases, the J end by 1 base, with 5 bases between. The CDR3 DNA follows: TGTGCCAGCAGTCCAGAGAACACCGGGGAGCTGTTTTTT. Translated, it gives CASSPENTGELFF.

The chain carries TRBV5-1 and TRBJ2-7; TRBD1 might be the D (6 bases). CDR3 length: 14 residues. V was pared by 0 bases and J by 2 bases, with 9 bases between. Per the germline V gene, CDR1 is SGHRS and CDR2 is YFSETQ. Here the CDR3 DNA reads TGCGCCAGCAGCTTGGTGCAGGGGACCTACGAGCAGTACTTC. It specifies CASSLVQGTYEQYF.